This T cell receptor (beta chain) emerged from a study of CD8 T cells in ankylosing spondylitis. Study findings and constraints: Characteristic, it appeared, of ankylosing spondylitis blood was a TCR beta motif of several highly homologous variants.

This clonotype was picked up many times. What it recognizes is unknown. Preparation of TCR beta libraries was done by quantitative 5'-RACE with molecular barcodes. One entry per CDR3 protein results from TCRdb running MiXCR on the 5' RACE reads. The sample has some 130,000 distinct CDR3 sequences; over 10% are singletons. Germline assignment: CDR1 SGHTA and CDR2 FQGNSA. V was pared by 0 bases and J by 0 bases, with 9 bases between. CDR3 length equals 15 residues. This rearrangement joins TRBV7-2 to TRBJ2-7; a possible D gene is TRBD2 (5 bases). The sample taken for sequencing was blood, either unsorted or a sorted T cell fraction (not recorded which). This TCR came from a female donor with ankylosing spondylitis or in good health (not recorded which). The CDR3 DNA sequence: TGTGCCAGCAGCTTAGCCGTGGACTCCTCCTACGAGCAGTACTTC. Protein sequence: CASSLAVDSSYEQYF.